This passage covers 23 T cell receptor beta chains from one sample sequenced in a study of T-cell memory formation after mild COVID-19. TCRdb redid the calling of the 5' RACE reads with MiXCR, one entry per CDR3 protein. The sample records around 210,000 distinct CDR3 sequences, 9% to 10% being singletons. The source material was PBMCs or a T cell subset sorted from them (not recorded which). The receptors derive from a man aged 18 to 29 who had mild COVID-19 (a few samples of this study predate the infection). Cell type and time point are not known.

This chain links TRBV7-2 with TRBJ1-1; D is unclear. The CDR3 contains 17 residues. V dropped 3 bases and J dropped 0 bases, with 17 bases sitting between them. CDR1 SGHTA and CDR2 FQGNSA come from the germline V gene. The CDR3 region has the DNA TGTGCCAGCAGCTTCCGGTTGGGCAGGTACATGAACACTGAAGCTTTCTTT. Amino acid sequence: CASSFRLGRYMNTEAFF.

In its sample, this clonotype was seen many times. The gene calls are TRBV12-3 or TRBV12-4 and TRBJ2-4; the D call may be TRBD1 or TRBD2 (5 bases each). This CDR3 has 16 residues. V was clipped by 4 bases and J by 0 bases, with 13 bases between them. The CDR3, as DNA: TGTGCCAGCAGTTATCGGGGCGACCTAGCCAAAAACATTCAGTACTTC. As protein: CASSYRGDLAKNIQYF.

This clonotype was counted ten times or more. V is TRBV7-2 and J is TRBJ2-1, with D unresolved. Germline V gives CDR1 SGHTA, CDR2 FQGNSA. The CDR3 spans 12 residues. V shed 5 bases and J shed 3 bases, with 5 bases lying between them. The CDR3 protein is CASSDNYNEQFF. The CDR3 region has the DNA TGTGCCAGCAGCGACAACTACAATGAGCAGTTCTTC.

The CDR3 is CASSQAAFQYF. The CDR3 DNA follows: TGTGCCAGCAGCCAAGCTGCCTTCCAGTACTTC. V gene TRBV3-1 combines with J gene TRBJ2-4; D is unresolved. The germline V and J ends were trimmed by 1 base and 13 bases, with 8 bases remaining between them. The germline CDR1 and CDR2 sequences are LGHDT and YNNKEL (reference sequence). The CDR3 is made up of 11 amino acids.

This clonotype has just a few counts. DNA of the CDR3: TGTGCCAGCAGCTCAGGACGGAACACTGAAGCTTTCTTT. This codes for CASSSGRNTEAFF. The genes are TRBV7-8 and TRBJ1-1; D not certain. Trimming shortened V by 4 bases and J by 1 base, and 7 bases separated the two germline ends. CDR1 is SGHVS, CDR2 FQNEAQ, per germline. The CDR3 is 13 amino acids.

This chain connects TRBV4-1 to TRBJ1-5; 7 bases are a match to TRBD1. V shed 2 bases, J shed 9 bases, and the junction held 13 bases outside the gene matches. Germline V gene data show CDR1 as MGHRA and CDR2 as YSYEKL. The CDR3 is 16 residues long. CDR3 nucleotide sequence: TGCGCCAGCAGCCAACCCGGGACAGCCATCGGTGGGCCCCAGCATTTT. The encoded protein is CASSQPGTAIGGPQHF.

This clonotype turned up a few times. The chain carries TRBV25-1 and TRBJ2-2; 11 bases are shared with TRBD1. The CDR3 covers 15 residues. The V and J ends lost 6 bases and 5 bases, in that order; junction bases with no gene match: 5. Looked up from germline, CDR1 is MGHDK and CDR2 is SYGVNS. The CDR3 DNA is TGTGCCAGCAGAGGACAGGGGGCGCGAACCGGGGAGCTGTTTTTT. Protein sequence: CASRGQGARTGELFF.

The chain has TRBV5-4 and TRBJ2-1, with 7 bases that match TRBD1. V lost 7 bases to trimming and J lost 6 bases; unmatched junction nucleotides: 7. This CDR3 is 13 amino acids long. Germline CDR1 and CDR2: SGHNT and YYREEE (reference sequence). The CDR3 coding sequence is TGTGCCAGCCGGACAGGAATTATCAATGAGCAGTTCTTC. Protein: CASRTGIINEQFF.

This clonotype was detected only a few times. The genes are TRBV24-1 and TRBJ1-5; maybe TRBD1 (5 bases). With 2 bases removed from V and 0 bases from J, the gap between germline ends came to 10 bases. Germline V CDR1 and CDR2: KGHDR, SFDVKD. This CDR3 is 16 amino acids long. This chain's CDR3 is CATSDSRGSSNQPQHF. The CDR3 nucleotides read TGTGCCACCAGTGATTCTAGGGGATCTAGCAATCAGCCCCAGCATTTT.

This clonotype was picked up a small number of times. The chain is built from TRBV7-9 and TRBJ2-2; possibly TRBD1 for D (6 bases). This CDR3 has 15 residues. CDR1 is SEHNR, CDR2 FQNEAQ, per germline (reference sequence). V was cut by 4 bases and J by 0 bases, with 9 bases left in between. CDR3 DNA sequence: TGTGCCAGCAGCTGGGGGACAACGAACACCGGGGAGCTGTTTTTT. Protein: CASSWGTTNTGELFF.

This clonotype was seen only a few times. Here the CDR3 reads CASSRDRGNTEAFF. Written as DNA, the CDR3 is TGTGCCAGCAGCAGAGACAGGGGGAACACTGAAGCTTTCTTT. The chain combines TRBV6-5 with TRBJ1-1; TRBD1 matches at 8 bases. The trim removed 6 bases at V and 1 base at J, leaving 4 bases unmatched. CDR3 length: 14 amino acids. Germline V CDR1 and CDR2: MNHEY, SVGAGI.

The chain has TRBV5-6 and TRBJ1-1; D gene ambiguous. This CDR3 spans 11 amino acids. Between the trimmed V and J ends, which lost 4 bases and 6 bases, there was a span of 7 bases. The germline CDR1 and CDR2 sequences are SGHDT and YYEEEE. CDR3 sequence: CASSRTSEAFF. CDR3 sequence (DNA): TGTGCCAGCAGCCGGACGTCTGAAGCTTTCTTT.

The chain carries TRBV28 and TRBJ1-2, with 7 nucleotides matching TRBD1. Unmatched junction bases numbered 13, after V lost 4 bases and J lost 2 bases. The CDR3 runs 17 residues. The germline gives CDR1 MDHEN, CDR2 SYDVKM. DNA of the CDR3: TGTGCCAGCAGTTCACCGGGACAGCGAGACGGCAACTATGGCTACACCTTC. Translation: CASSSPGQRDGNYGYTF.

This clonotype has ten or more counts. The V call is TRBV15, the J call TRBJ1-4, with D possibly TRBD1 on 5 matching bases. The germline V gene has CDR1 LNHNV and CDR2 YYDKDF (reference sequence). There are 15 residues in the CDR3. Trimming took 0 bases from V and 8 from J, leaving 13 bases between them. The CDR3 is CATSRDRGWDEKLFF. CDR3 sequence (DNA): TGTGCCACCAGCAGAGACCGGGGCTGGGACGAAAAACTGTTTTTT.

This clonotype was seen only a few times. CDR3: CASSLAWGKTDTQYF. CDR3 DNA sequence: TGTGCCAGCAGCTTAGCCTGGGGGAAGACAGATACGCAGTATTTT. This chain joins TRBV7-8 and TRBJ2-3, with D possibly called TRBD1 or TRBD2 (5 bases each). Germline V CDR1 and CDR2: SGHVS, FQNEAQ. The CDR3 is 15 residues long. V gave up 0 bases and J gave up 3 bases, with 10 bases separating them.

The chain has TRBV20-1 and TRBJ2-6; D gene uncertain. Germline values: CDR1 DFQATT, CDR2 SNEGSKA (reference sequence). This CDR3 has 12 residues. V was cut by 7 bases and J by 0 bases, with 4 bases left in between. The CDR3 spells CSVHSGANVLTF. DNA of the CDR3: TGCAGTGTACACTCTGGGGCCAACGTCCTGACTTTC.

This clonotype occurred a few times. V is TRBV25-1 and J is TRBJ1-4; D is perhaps TRBD1 (6 bases). The CDR3 is 16 amino acids. The germline V gene encodes CDR1 MGHDK and CDR2 SYGVNS. Trimming cost V 1 base and J 3 bases, with 12 bases left between them. The CDR3 coding sequence is TGTGCCAGCAGTGAATTTGAGGGGACATCTAATGAAAAACTGTTTTTT. Protein product: CASSEFEGTSNEKLFF.

This clonotype has a handful of counts. This sequence joins TRBV28 and TRBJ1-2; D unresolved. This CDR3 contains 12 residues. Germline CDR1 is MDHEN and CDR2 is SYDVKM. Between the trimmed V and J ends, which lost 6 bases and 6 bases, there was a span of 11 bases. DNA for the CDR3: TGTGCCAGCAGAGGCCCCTACGATGGCTACACCTTC. It codes for CASRGPYDGYTF.

This clonotype was seen more than once but under ten times. The DNA for the CDR3 is TGTGCCAGCAGTTCCCGAGGGGGGGGCACCGGGGAGCTGTTTTTT. Its translation: CASSSRGGGTGELFF. The rearrangement joins TRBV12-3 or TRBV12-4 to TRBJ2-2; TRBD2 might be the D (7 bases). Between the trimmed V and J ends, which lost 4 bases and 4 bases, there was a span of 13 bases. CDR3 length: 15 amino acids.

The chain links TRBV20-1 to TRBJ1-2, with a tentative D call TRBD1 (5 bases). Germline V gene sequence: CDR1 DFQATT, CDR2 SNEGSKA (reference sequence). Trimming left V 5 bases short and J 8 bases short, with 18 bases between. The CDR3 has 13 residues. CDR3 amino acids: CSARRTGVGGYTF. DNA for the CDR3: TGCAGTGCTCGGAGGACGGGGGTAGGAGGCTACACCTTC.

This sequence joins TRBV18 and TRBJ1-5, with 8 bases fitting TRBD1. This CDR3 spans 15 amino acids. Trimming cost V 4 bases and J 5 bases; bases outside gene matches: 7. Germline CDR1 and CDR2: KGHSH and LQKENI. The DNA of the CDR3 is TGTGCCAGCTCACAGACAGGACAGGGCTATCAGCCCCAGCATTTT. Translation gives CASSQTGQGYQPQHF.

This clonotype was observed at least ten times. The chain carries TRBV5-1 and TRBJ1-1, with D possibly matching TRBD1 (5 bases). The CDR3 is 15 amino acids. Germline V gene sequence: CDR1 SGHRS, CDR2 YFSETQ. V was trimmed by 8 bases and J by 4 bases, leaving 21 bases between them. CDR3 region: CASSGYRAYGTEAFF. The CDR3 DNA follows: TGCGCCAGTTCAGGGTATCGGGCGTACGGCACTGAAGCTTTCTTT. The full variable domain, in which reference TRBV5-1 and TRBJ1-1 provide the parts outside the CDR3, is KAGVTQTPRYLIKTRGQQVTLSCSPISGHRSVSWYQQTPGQGLQFLFEYFSETQRNKGNFPGRFSGRQFSNSRSEMNVSTLELGDSALYLCASSGYRAYGTEAFFGQGTRLTVV.

This clonotype was seen more than once but under ten times. The chain couples TRBV5-6 to TRBJ2-7; tentative D call: TRBD1 (5 bases). Germline V CDR1 and CDR2: SGHDT, YYEEEE. This CDR3 has 12 amino acids. Deletions cut 5 bases from V and 2 bases from J, with 8 bases between. The CDR3 nucleotides read TGTGCCAGCAGTACAGGTACCTACGAGCAGTACGTC. Translated, it gives CASSTGTYEQYV.